Following are 22 T cell receptor beta chains from one sample sequenced in a study of identical twins. Each CDR3 protein gets one entry after TCRdb re-called the 5' RACE reads with MiXCR. The sample carries 500,000 to 550,000 distinct CDR3 sequences, 22% recorded once. The sample also formed part of further work on T cells expressing NK-cell markers.

The sequencing input was CD4+ T cells sorted from blood. The receptors come from a woman between 18 and 29 years old in good health.

The sample holds a few counts of this clonotype. This chain links TRBV20-1 with TRBJ2-1, with TRBD2 matching 7 bases. The length of the CDR3 is 16 residues. Germline CDR1 reads DFQATT; CDR2 reads SNEGSKA (reference sequence). After removal of 2 bases from V and 5 bases from J, the junction contained 12 bases not matched to a gene. CDR3: CSARRPERGANNEQFF. The CDR3 coding sequence is TGCAGTGCTAGACGACCGGAGCGGGGAGCTAACAATGAGCAGTTCTTC.

This chain connects TRBV12-3 or TRBV12-4 to TRBJ2-5; TRBD2 aligns across 9 bases. This CDR3 spans 15 amino acids. Trimming at V came to 6 bases and at J to 2 bases, leaving 7 bases not matched to a gene. The CDR3 loop is CASRHISGGQETQYF. The CDR3, as DNA: TGTGCCAGCAGACACATTAGCGGGGGACAAGAGACCCAGTACTTC.

This chain joins TRBV3-1 and TRBJ2-5; D unresolved. V was cut by 1 base and J by 4 bases, with 10 bases left in between. Looked up from germline, CDR1 is LGHDT and CDR2 is YNNKEL (reference sequence). This CDR3 has 14 amino acids. The CDR3 DNA reads TGTGCCAGCAGCCAAGCGAACGGATTAGAGACCCAGTACTTC. Its translation: CASSQANGLETQYF.

This clonotype was seen a handful of times. V gene TRBV9 combines with J gene TRBJ2-3; D remains unclear. The germline CDR1 and CDR2 sequences are SGDLS and YYNGEE. This CDR3 is 14 amino acids long. The V end was cut by 0 bases, the J end by 2 bases, with 7 bases between. The CDR3 spells CASSVDSFTDTQYF. DNA for the CDR3: TGTGCCAGCAGCGTAGATAGCTTCACAGATACGCAGTATTTT.

The chain joins TRBV3-1 to TRBJ2-7; D is undetermined. The CDR3 runs 14 residues. Per the germline V gene, CDR1 is LGHDT and CDR2 is YNNKEL (reference sequence). V lost 1 base and J 0 bases, leaving 7 bases between the germline ends. In DNA, the CDR3 is TGTGCCAGCAGCCAAGCCCCCAGCTCCTACGAGCAGTACTTC. Its protein product is CASSQAPSSYEQYF.

This clonotype was detected a few times. The chain has TRBV20-1 and TRBJ1-1; D might be TRBD1 (6 bases). V was clipped by 5 bases and J by 3 bases, with 13 bases between them. The CDR3 has 13 residues. CDR1 and CDR2 (germline): DFQATT, SNEGSKA (reference sequence). CDR3 nucleotide sequence: TGCAGTGCTCCTAAATCAGGGGACACTGAAGCTTTCTTT. Amino acids: CSAPKSGDTEAFF.

This clonotype came up a few times. The J gene is TRBJ2-7, the V gene TRBV20-1; 9 nucleotides align to TRBD1. V shed 0 bases, J shed 6 bases, and the junction held 9 bases outside the gene matches. CDR1 is DFQATT, CDR2 SNEGSKA, per germline (reference sequence). The CDR3 has 15 amino acids. CDR3 nucleotide sequence: TGCAGTGCTAGAGATCCCGGGACAGGGATGGGCGAGCAGTACTTC. Encoded protein: CSARDPGTGMGEQYF.

This clonotype was seen a handful of times. The J gene is TRBJ2-7, the V gene TRBV6-6, with D hard to call. The CDR3 has 13 amino acids. V was trimmed by 6 bases and J by 7 bases, leaving 16 bases between them. CDR1 is MNHNY and CDR2 is SVGAGI in the germline V gene (reference sequence). The CDR3 DNA sequence: TGTGCCAGCAGCCTTTTTGGGATGTGGGAGCAGTACTTC. Protein product: CASSLFGMWEQYF.

The rearrangement joins TRBV6-2 or TRBV6-3 to TRBJ2-3; D call uncertain. The CDR3 extends over 11 amino acids. Deletions cut 8 bases from V and 3 bases from J, with 6 bases between. Germline-derived CDR1 and CDR2 are MNHEY and SVGEGT. As DNA, the CDR3 is TGTGCCAGCCGATGGACAGATACGCAGTATTTT. Translated, it gives CASRWTDTQYF.

This rearrangement joins TRBV7-2 to TRBJ2-5, with D possibly being TRBD2 (5 bases). V lost 3 bases and J lost 0, with 11 bases in between. The CDR3 spans 15 residues. Germline CDR1 reads SGHTA; CDR2 reads FQGNSA. The CDR3 is CASSFRPADQETQYF. CDR3 bases: TGTGCCAGCAGCTTCAGGCCAGCGGACCAAGAGACCCAGTACTTC.

The chain links TRBV7-2 to TRBJ2-1; maybe TRBD2 (5 bases). CDR3 length: 14 residues. Germline CDR1 reads SGHTA; CDR2 reads FQGNSA. Trimming removed 5 bases at V and 5 bases at J, with 13 bases between. As DNA, the CDR3 is TGTGCCAGCAGCAGGCCCGGGGTGCACAATGAGCAGTTCTTC. Translation: CASSRPGVHNEQFF.

This clonotype was counted only a few times. The chain couples TRBV6-5 to TRBJ2-1, with 10 positions matching TRBD2. V was pared by 4 bases and J by 9 bases, with 15 bases of the junction left unmatched. The germline CDR1 and CDR2 sequences are MNHEY and SVGAGI. This CDR3 region has 17 residues. CDR3: CASSSRPAGGTRGEQFF. The CDR3 bases are TGTGCCAGCAGTTCCCGTCCAGCGGGGGGGACTAGGGGTGAGCAGTTCTTC.

This clonotype has only a few counts. The chain is built from TRBV29-1 and TRBJ2-4; D possibly corresponds to TRBD1 (6 bases). In germline, CDR1 is SQVTM, CDR2 ANQGSEA. Trimming removed 4 bases from V and 6 bases from J, with 16 bases in between. This CDR3 contains 14 residues. This chain's CDR3 is CSVGERTALNIQYF. The CDR3 DNA reads as TGCAGCGTTGGAGAAAGGACAGCTTTAAACATTCAGTACTTC. Using reference TRBV29-1 and TRBJ2-4 for the parts outside the CDR3, the full variable domain is SAVISQKPSRDICQRGTSLTIQCQVDSQVTMMFWYRQQPGQSLTLIATANQGSEATYESGFVIDKFPISRPNLTFSTLTVSNMSPEDSSIYLCSVGERTALNIQYFGAGTRLSVL.

This clonotype was picked up a small number of times. The rearrangement links TRBV20-1 to TRBJ2-5; D gene ambiguous. V was pared by 5 bases and J by 0 bases, with 10 bases between. CDR3 length: 13 amino acids. CDR1 DFQATT and CDR2 SNEGSKA come from the germline V gene (reference sequence). This CDR3 reads CSAVDPNQETQYF. The CDR3 DNA is TGCAGTGCTGTAGATCCTAACCAAGAGACCCAGTACTTC.

In its sample, this clonotype was seen a few times. The chain recombines TRBV10-3 with TRBJ2-7; TRBD1 matches 7 bases. This CDR3 region has 15 residues. Looked up from germline, CDR1 is ENHRY and CDR2 is SYGVKD. V gave up 5 bases and J gave up 5 bases; unmatched junction bases: 12. The CDR3 DNA is TGTGCCATCAGTTCCCAGAGGACAGGTATAAACGAGCAGTACTTC. Translating gives CAISSQRTGINEQYF.

This clonotype has at least ten counts. The chain carries TRBV29-1 and TRBJ2-5; D could derive from TRBD1 or TRBD2 (7 bases each). Germline V gene sequence: CDR1 SQVTM, CDR2 ANQGSEA. The CDR3 contains 17 residues. V gave up 5 bases and J gave up 5 bases, with 27 bases separating them. In nucleotides, the CDR3 is TGCAGCGTTCCGTGGGGAGGGACAGATCTAAACTTCGAGACCCAGTACTTC. This codes for CSVPWGGTDLNFETQYF.

The CDR3 protein is CASSSLKLRGQGARETQYF. CDR3 sequence (DNA): TGTGCCAGCAGCAGTTTAAAGTTGCGAGGACAGGGGGCTCGAGAGACCCAGTACTTC. The rearrangement uses TRBV27 and TRBJ2-5; 11 bases match TRBD1. J lost 4 bases, V lost 6 bases, and 19 bases had no gene match. The germline V gene has CDR1 MNHEY and CDR2 SMNVEV (reference sequence). The CDR3 consists of 19 residues.

This clonotype was observed a few times. J is TRBJ2-3 and V is TRBV7-2; D uncertain. V lost 3 bases and J lost 2, with 9 bases in between. There are 14 residues in the CDR3. Per the germline V gene, CDR1 is SGHTA and CDR2 is FQGNSA. The CDR3, as DNA: TGTGCCAGCAGCTTCATTACGAACACAGATACGCAGTATTTT. It yields the protein CASSFITNTDTQYF.

In this sample, this clonotype turned up a few times. The chain combines TRBV6-2 or TRBV6-3 with TRBJ1-5, with unresolved D. The CDR3 length is 14 residues. Per germline, CDR1 MNHEY and CDR2 SVGEGT. The V and J ends lost 1 base and 4 bases respectively, with 8 bases between them. The CDR3 protein is CASSYWSGNQPQHF. CDR3 nucleotide sequence: TGTGCCAGCAGTTACTGGTCGGGGAATCAGCCCCAGCATTTT.

The V call is TRBV25-1, the J call TRBJ2-3; 9 bases are shared with TRBD2. The CDR3 has 19 amino acids. Germline V gives CDR1 MGHDK, CDR2 SYGVNS. The trim removed 4 bases at V and 7 bases at J, leaving 21 bases unmatched. The CDR3 DNA reads as TGTGCCAGCAGTGCAGAGAAATCGGGGAAGGGCGGGAGGGCGAATACGCAGTATTTT. It yields the protein CASSAEKSGKGGRANTQYF.

V gene TRBV5-1 combines with J gene TRBJ1-4, with a possible D match to TRBD1 (5 bases). Trimming left V 1 base short and J 3 bases short, with 13 bases between. Looked up from germline, CDR1 is SGHRS and CDR2 is YFSETQ. This CDR3 has 16 residues. CDR3 residues: CASSLPAGGANEKLFF. CDR3 DNA sequence: TGCGCCAGCAGCTTGCCCGCAGGAGGGGCTAATGAAAAACTGTTTTTT.

This clonotype was observed a few times. This sequence joins TRBV2 and TRBJ2-2, with a tentative D call TRBD1 (7 bases). Trimming pared 4 bases from V and 6 bases from J, leaving 15 bases between. This CDR3 is 15 amino acids long. Looked up from germline, CDR1 is SNHLY and CDR2 is FYNNEI. DNA for the CDR3: TGTGCCAGCAGTGCGTTGACAGGGAGGTCCGGGGAGCTGTTTTTT. Its translation is CASSALTGRSGELFF.